This TCR beta chain was captured in a study of blood T cells in healthy people across ages. The authors ran a second PCR of about 7 to 12 cycles using a sample-barcoded 5' primer and a J-beta primer mix. TCRdb reprocessed the 5' RACE reads via MiXCR and lists one record per CDR3 protein. The sample consists of about 730,000 distinct CDR3 sequences, 43% of them appearing once. The TCR sequence derives from a woman in her sixties or seventies in good health. The sample was blood.

The CDR3 nucleotides are TGTGCCAGCTCACCCGCGACAGGGGGCTTGTACGAGCAGTACTTC. Translation gives CASSPATGGLYEQYF. The V gene is TRBV18, the J gene TRBJ2-5, with TRBD1 identical over 10 bases. Gene TRBJ2-7 matches the end of the DNA better, so the J call may be wrong. This CDR3 is built from 15 residues. Per germline, CDR1 KGHSH and CDR2 LQKENI.